This T cell receptor (beta chain) was identified in a study of T cells in Graves' hyperthyroidism and ophthalmopathy. About the research overall: The authors collected peripheral blood at initial diagnosis, before any treatment. Whole-study results and caveats: Ophthalmopathy, which appeared later, was predicted by the model a median roughly 6.4 months before onset.

Patients aged 18 to 65 had newly diagnosed hyperthyroidism lasting under 2 months. PBMCs were collected from an approximately 9.5 ml volume of fresh peripheral blood. There were TCR beta CDR3 regions amplified from RNA transcripts. Using the HTBI primer set, a first-round RT-PCR was run on the TCR CDR3. TCRdb re-analysed the multiplex PCR reads in MiXCR, keeping a single row per CDR3 protein. The sample holds over 700,000 distinct CDR3 sequences, more than 30% seen once. The CDR3 spans 15 residues. Germline trimming cut 3 bases from V and 8 bases from J; bases unmatched to any gene: 6. Germline CDR1 SGHRS, CDR2 YFSETQ. On this clonotype itself: Its antigen is unidentified.

The chain uses TRBV5-1 and TRBJ1-6; TRBD1 matches at 9 bases. The material sequenced was blood. This TCR was recovered from a man younger than 35 with Graves' hyperthyroidism. The CDR3 protein is CASSSNDRGYSPLHF. CDR3 nucleotides: TGCGCCAGCAGCTCGAATGACAGGGGGTATTCACCCCTCCACTTT.